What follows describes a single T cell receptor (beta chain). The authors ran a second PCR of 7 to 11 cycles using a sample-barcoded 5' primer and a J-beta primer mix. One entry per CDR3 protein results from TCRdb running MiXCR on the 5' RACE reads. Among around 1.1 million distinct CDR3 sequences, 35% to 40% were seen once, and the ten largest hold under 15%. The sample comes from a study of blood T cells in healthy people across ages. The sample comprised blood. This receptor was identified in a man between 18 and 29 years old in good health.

The CDR3 DNA reads TGTGCCAGCAGCCAAGATCAAGGACAGGGCATATTCTACGAGCAGTACTTC. It yields the protein CASSQDQGQGIFYEQYF. The V call is TRBV4-2, the J call TRBJ2-7; 8 bases are shared with TRBD1. Germline CDR1 and CDR2: LGHNA and YNFKEQ. V was pared by 0 bases and J by 3 bases, with 10 bases of the junction left unmatched. The CDR3 extends over 17 amino acids.